The following is a T cell receptor beta chain sequence with its context. Trimming took off 4 bases at V and 1 base at J, with 2 bases between the two ends. Germline V CDR1 and CDR2: SQVTM, ANQGSEA. This CDR3 has 12 amino acids. TCRdb itself ran the 5' RACE reads through MiXCR, one entry per CDR3 protein. Here the sample spans roughly 13,000 distinct CDR3 sequences, over 9% being singletons. These data belong to a study of spatial heterogeneity in lung cancer. Time point noted: sample taken at primary tumor resection. No cell sorting; template was whole RNA from tumor, lung tissue or PBMC. Patients with untreated early-stage non-small cell lung cancer, numbering some 72, were the donors.

This chain uses TRBV29-1 with TRBJ2-6; unclear D gene. Sample: PBMCs, taken at surgery. This clonotype originated in a male donor with early-stage non-small cell lung cancer. The CDR3 reads CSVGSGANVLTF. DNA of the CDR3: TGCAGCGTTGGATCTGGGGCCAACGTCCTGACTTTC. The whole variable domain, filled in from reference TRBV29-1 and TRBJ2-6, reads SAVISQKPSRDICQRGTSLTIQCQVDSQVTMMFWYRQQPGQSLTLIATANQGSEATYESGFVIDKFPISRPNLTFSTLTVSNMSPEDSSIYLCSVGSGANVLTFGAGSRLTVL.